This TCR beta chain is drawn from a study of glioma-infiltrating T cells after dendritic cell vaccination. Study context: At biweekly intervals, patients got three intradermal dendritic cell vaccine injections. Broader study findings: Estimated pretreatment TIL content predicted outcome after dendritic cell vaccination.

The count of this clone is one. Its antigen is not known. Time point defined: after dendritic cell vaccination, including at tumor progression/relapse. Germline V lookup: CDR1 SQVTM, CDR2 ANQGSEA. V lost 4 bases and J lost 4, with 13 bases in between. CDR3 length equals 13 residues. The PCR used 60 V beta and 13 J beta primers. TCRdb's table, derived via immunoSEQ multiplex PCR, lists solely in-frame clones and lacks some. The sample records 90,000 to 95,000 clones, 81% being singletons. Sample: blood, taken after dendritic cell vaccination. The clonotype originates from a human donor with glioblastoma. J is TRBJ1-2 and V is TRBV29-1; tentatively, D is TRBD1 (5 bases). CDR3 in DNA: TGCAGCGTTGGAAGGCAGGGCCTCTATGGCTACACCTTC. Translated, it gives CSVGRQGLYGYTF.